Listed below are T cell receptor beta chains from one sample, sequenced in a study of T cells in tumors after PD-1 blockade. Profiling relied on immunoSEQ multiplex PCR, and the TCRdb table lists in-frame clones only, not all of them. The sample consists of 60,000 or so clones, roughly 78% of them appearing once. The sample in question was PBMCs, obtained before anti-PD-1 treatment. These receptors were obtained from a human donor with basal cell carcinoma. The CDR3 runs from the conserved cysteine through the conserved F or W. Each record gives: D gene, V gene, clone size, J gene, CDR3 DNA, CDR3 protein. A D gene is named only where the DNA matches it firmly. Clone size is stated in some rows and not others, as once, few, many or a class when expanded.

d_gene: -
v_gene: TRBV7-3
abundance: -
j_gene: TRBJ1-1
CDR3nt: TGTGCCAGCAGCTTAAGGGAGGGCACTGAAGCTTTCTTT
CDR3aa: CASSLREGTEAFF

d_gene: -
v_gene: TRBV7-9
abundance: -
j_gene: TRBJ1-4
CDR3nt: TGTGCCAGCAGCTTAGGTCTGGGGGCGTTCCCTTTTTTT
CDR3aa: CASSLGLGAFPFF

d_gene: -
v_gene: TRBV5-4
abundance: medium-sized
j_gene: TRBJ1-1
CDR3nt: TGTGCCAGCAGCTTGGGCGGGACGGGAGAAGCTTTCTTT
CDR3aa: CASSLGGTGEAFF

d_gene: TRBD2
v_gene: TRBV7-9
abundance: -
j_gene: TRBJ2-7
CDR3nt: TGTGCCAGCAGTAAACGTTGGACTAGCGACGGTTCCTACGAGCAGTACTTC
CDR3aa: CASSKRWTSDGSYEQYF

d_gene: TRBD1
v_gene: TRBV11-2
abundance: -
j_gene: TRBJ1-2
CDR3nt: TGTGCCAGCAGCTCCCGTTCCATATCTCCGGGGACAGCCCTTGATGGCTACACCTTC
CDR3aa: CASSSRSISPGTALDGYTF

d_gene: -
v_gene: TRBV9
abundance: -
j_gene: TRBJ2-7
CDR3nt: TGTGCCAGCAGCGCCGAGATAGAAGGACGCGAGCAGTACTTC
CDR3aa: CASSAEIEGREQYF

d_gene: TRBD2
v_gene: TRBV27
abundance: medium-sized
j_gene: TRBJ2-3
CDR3nt: TGTGCCAGCAGTTTATGGGGACTAGATAGCACAGATACGCAGTATTTT
CDR3aa: CASSLWGLDSTDTQYF

d_gene: -
v_gene: TRBV19
abundance: -
j_gene: TRBJ1-2
CDR3nt: TGTGCCAGTAGTATAGGTAACAGGGTGAATGGCTACACCTTC
CDR3aa: CASSIGNRVNGYTF

d_gene: -
v_gene: TRBV5-1
abundance: -
j_gene: TRBJ2-3
CDR3nt: TGCGCCAGCAGCTTGGCTAGTCGGGGCACAGATACGCAGTATTTT
CDR3aa: CASSLASRGTDTQYF

d_gene: TRBD1
v_gene: TRBV6-5
abundance: -
j_gene: TRBJ2-2
CDR3nt: TGTGCCAGCAGGAGGGACAGGGAAAACACCGGGGAGCTGTTTTTT
CDR3aa: CASRRDRENTGELFF

d_gene: TRBD2
v_gene: TRBV6-5
abundance: -
j_gene: TRBJ2-3
CDR3nt: TGTGCCGGTGCTAGCGGGGGGGCGGCAGATACGCAGTATTTT
CDR3aa: CAGASGGAADTQYF

d_gene: TRBD2
v_gene: TRBV7-8
abundance: -
j_gene: TRBJ2-3
CDR3nt: TGTGCCAGCAGCTCTCCGGGACTAGCGGGGGGTAGCACAGATACGCAGTATTTT
CDR3aa: CASSSPGLAGGSTDTQYF

d_gene: TRBD1
v_gene: TRBV19
abundance: once
j_gene: TRBJ2-3
CDR3nt: TGTGCCAGTACCGACAGGGGGAAGTTATTTTCAGATACGCAGTATTTT
CDR3aa: CASTDRGKLFSDTQYF

d_gene: TRBD1
v_gene: TRBV7-2
abundance: few
j_gene: TRBJ1-5
CDR3nt: TGTGCCAGCAGCTTGAGACAGGGGGCACAGCCCCAGCATTTT
CDR3aa: CASSLRQGAQPQHF

d_gene: -
v_gene: TRBV19
abundance: once
j_gene: TRBJ2-1
CDR3nt: TGTGCCAGTAGGCTCGACAGGAGCTCCTACAATGAGCAGTTCTTC
CDR3aa: CASRLDRSSYNEQFF

d_gene: -
v_gene: TRBV5-1
abundance: -
j_gene: TRBJ2-1
CDR3nt: TGCGCCAGCTCCGGGGGGATAGGGGGGATTAACAATGAGCAGTTCTTC
CDR3aa: CASSGGIGGINNEQFF

d_gene: -
v_gene: TRBV7-8
abundance: -
j_gene: TRBJ2-3
CDR3nt: TGTGCCAGCAGCTTAGAGGGAAAGGGAGATACGCAGTATTTT
CDR3aa: CASSLEGKGDTQYF

d_gene: TRBD1
v_gene: TRBV7-9
abundance: few
j_gene: TRBJ1-2
CDR3nt: TGTGCCAGCAGCACGGACAGGGTGGTCGGCTACACCTTC
CDR3aa: CASSTDRVVGYTF

d_gene: TRBD2
v_gene: TRBV6-5
abundance: -
j_gene: TRBJ2-7
CDR3nt: TGTGCCAGCTCCTATGGGAGGGGTGAGCAGTACTTC
CDR3aa: CASSYGRGEQYF

d_gene: -
v_gene: TRBV18
abundance: -
j_gene: TRBJ2-7
CDR3nt: TGTGCCAGCTCACCATCAGAGGGAAACGAGCAGTACTTC
CDR3aa: CASSPSEGNEQYF

d_gene: TRBD1
v_gene: TRBV18
abundance: -
j_gene: TRBJ2-1
CDR3nt: TGTGCCAGCTCTCCACTTGGGACAGATCACTACAATGAGCAGTTCTTC
CDR3aa: CASSPLGTDHYNEQFF

d_gene: TRBD1
v_gene: TRBV3-1/TRBV3-2
abundance: once
j_gene: TRBJ2-2
CDR3nt: TGTGCCAGCAGGCGACAGGGATCCGGGGAGCTGTTTTTT
CDR3aa: CASRRQGSGELFF

d_gene: TRBD1
v_gene: TRBV30
abundance: -
j_gene: TRBJ1-2
CDR3nt: TGTGCCTGGAGTGTAATACAGGGGCAAAAGAACTATGGCTACACCTTC
CDR3aa: CAWSVIQGQKNYGYTF

d_gene: TRBD1
v_gene: TRBV10-3
abundance: few
j_gene: TRBJ1-3
CDR3nt: TGTGCCATCAGTGAGCCCCTGACAGGGAACTCTGGAAACACCATATATTTT
CDR3aa: CAISEPLTGNSGNTIYF

d_gene: -
v_gene: TRBV5-1
abundance: -
j_gene: TRBJ2-7
CDR3nt: TGCGCCAGCAGCTTGGACCAGGGAGAGCAGTACTTC
CDR3aa: CASSLDQGEQYF

d_gene: -
v_gene: TRBV7-9
abundance: -
j_gene: TRBJ1-2
CDR3nt: TGTGCCAGCAGCCTCAGGGATAACTATGGCTACACCTTC
CDR3aa: CASSLRDNYGYTF

d_gene: -
v_gene: TRBV15
abundance: -
j_gene: TRBJ2-5
CDR3nt: TGTGCCACCAGTGGGGATTGGGGAAGTGGGGAGACCCAGTACTTC
CDR3aa: CATSGDWGSGETQYF

d_gene: TRBD2
v_gene: TRBV6-2/TRBV6-3
abundance: -
j_gene: TRBJ2-5
CDR3nt: TGTGCCAGCAGTCATGGACTAGCGGGGGGACAAGAGACCCAGTACTTC
CDR3aa: CASSHGLAGGQETQYF

d_gene: -
v_gene: TRBV29-1
abundance: -
j_gene: TRBJ2-1
CDR3nt: TGCAGCGTTGAAGAGGACCGGGGCAGCTCCTACAATGAGCAGTTCTTC
CDR3aa: CSVEEDRGSSYNEQFF

d_gene: TRBD2
v_gene: TRBV30
abundance: once
j_gene: TRBJ2-3
CDR3nt: TGTGCCTGGAGTGTACTAAGCGGGGGGTCGGGAGATACGCAGTATTTT
CDR3aa: CAWSVLSGGSGDTQYF

d_gene: -
v_gene: TRBV6-6
abundance: once
j_gene: TRBJ2-7
CDR3nt: TGTGCCAGCGGACAATTCTACGAGCAGTACTTC
CDR3aa: CASGQFYEQYF

d_gene: TRBD1
v_gene: TRBV13
abundance: -
j_gene: TRBJ1-1
CDR3nt: TGTGCCAGCAGCCCAGGGGGTCGTACTGAAGCTTTCTTT
CDR3aa: CASSPGGRTEAFF

d_gene: TRBD1
v_gene: TRBV30
abundance: -
j_gene: TRBJ1-2
CDR3nt: TGTGCCTGGAAGATAGGACAGGGGAACTATGGCTACACCTTC
CDR3aa: CAWKIGQGNYGYTF

d_gene: -
v_gene: TRBV30
abundance: -
j_gene: TRBJ2-3
CDR3nt: TGTGCCTGGAGTCCGGGACTCACAGATACGCAGTATTTT
CDR3aa: CAWSPGLTDTQYF

d_gene: -
v_gene: TRBV7-2
abundance: -
j_gene: TRBJ2-5
CDR3nt: TGTGCCAGCAGCTTAGCTGGTTTTGGGGTGGGAGAGACCCAGTACTTC
CDR3aa: CASSLAGFGVGETQYF

d_gene: -
v_gene: TRBV2
abundance: -
j_gene: TRBJ1-5
CDR3nt: TGTGCCAGCAGGAATGGGCTAGGGAGCAATCAGCCCCAGCATTTT
CDR3aa: CASRNGLGSNQPQHF

d_gene: -
v_gene: TRBV6-5
abundance: -
j_gene: TRBJ2-3
CDR3nt: TGTGCCAGCCAAGGGGGGGCCGAAGATAATACGCAGTATTTT
CDR3aa: CASQGGAEDNTQYF

d_gene: -
v_gene: TRBV2
abundance: few
j_gene: TRBJ2-5
CDR3nt: TGTGCCAGCAGTCCCATCGACGGAACGATCCAAGAGACCCAGTACTTC
CDR3aa: CASSPIDGTIQETQYF

d_gene: -
v_gene: TRBV5-1
abundance: -
j_gene: TRBJ1-1
CDR3nt: TGCGCCAGCAGCTTGGGGTCGAGCAGGGGAGGCACTGAAGCTTTCTTT
CDR3aa: CASSLGSSRGGTEAFF

d_gene: -
v_gene: TRBV15
abundance: -
j_gene: TRBJ2-5
CDR3nt: TGTGCCACCAGCAGCGGGGACCGAGGAAGGGAGACCCAGTACTTC
CDR3aa: CATSSGDRGRETQYF

d_gene: TRBD2
v_gene: TRBV19
abundance: -
j_gene: TRBJ2-2
CDR3nt: TGTGCCAGTAGTAGACTAGCGGGGGCGAACACCGGGGAGCTGTTTTTT
CDR3aa: CASSRLAGANTGELFF

d_gene: -
v_gene: TRBV12-3/TRBV12-4
abundance: -
j_gene: TRBJ2-7
CDR3nt: TGTGCCAGCAGTTCACAGGGCTTCGGGCAGTACTTC
CDR3aa: CASSSQGFGQYF

d_gene: -
v_gene: TRBV5-8
abundance: -
j_gene: TRBJ2-7
CDR3nt: TGTGCCAGCACTCGTCTAAGGGGCGGGATAAACTACGAGCAGTACTTC
CDR3aa: CASTRLRGGINYEQYF

d_gene: -
v_gene: TRBV4-1
abundance: few
j_gene: TRBJ1-2
CDR3nt: TGCGCCAGCAGCCAAGATCTAGGCCGGGGGTATGGCTACACCTTC
CDR3aa: CASSQDLGRGYGYTF

d_gene: -
v_gene: TRBV29-1
abundance: -
j_gene: TRBJ2-7
CDR3nt: TGCAGCGTAAGGGACACCTCCTACGAGCAGTACTTC
CDR3aa: CSVRDTSYEQYF

d_gene: -
v_gene: TRBV19
abundance: -
j_gene: TRBJ2-3
CDR3nt: TGTGCCAGTAGTATCCTTTCGGCCGATACGCAGTATTTT
CDR3aa: CASSILSADTQYF

d_gene: TRBD2
v_gene: TRBV7-8
abundance: -
j_gene: TRBJ2-2
CDR3nt: TGTGCCAGCAGCTTAGCGCTTCCTAGCGGGGGTTTTACCGGGGAGCTGTTTTTT
CDR3aa: CASSLALPSGGFTGELFF

d_gene: TRBD2
v_gene: TRBV29-1
abundance: -
j_gene: TRBJ2-3
CDR3nt: TGCAGCGTTGAAGGGACTAGCGGGGGGCGGGCAGATACGCAGTATTTT
CDR3aa: CSVEGTSGGRADTQYF

d_gene: -
v_gene: TRBV30
abundance: many
j_gene: TRBJ1-4
CDR3nt: TGTGCCTGGAGTGCCTTACCCGGGACTGGGGAAAAACTGTTTTTT
CDR3aa: CAWSALPGTGEKLFF

d_gene: -
v_gene: TRBV9
abundance: -
j_gene: TRBJ2-6
CDR3nt: TGTGCCAGCAGCGGAGAAGGCAGGGGCGTCCTCTCTGGGGCCAACGTCCTGACTTTC
CDR3aa: CASSGEGRGVLSGANVLTF

d_gene: TRBD1
v_gene: TRBV27
abundance: -
j_gene: TRBJ2-2
CDR3nt: TGTGCCAGCCGGGACAGGGGGCTGACCGGGGAGCTGTTTTTT
CDR3aa: CASRDRGLTGELFF

d_gene: -
v_gene: TRBV3-1/TRBV3-2
abundance: -
j_gene: TRBJ1-6
CDR3nt: TGTGCCAGCAGCCTCGGTCTTCCCACGGCCCTCCACTTT
CDR3aa: CASSLGLPTALHF